These 10 T cell receptor beta chains originate from one sample sequenced in a study of cytomegalovirus exposure and HLA in healthy donors. The PCR made use of 60 Vbeta and 13 Jbeta primers. Sequenced by immunoSEQ multiplex PCR; TCRdb stores in-frame clones only, minus some. This sample has some 94,000 clones, with about 77% found just once. Material: PBMCs. The receptor source for this set is a man in his forties in good health and CMV-seronegative.

The chain recombines TRBV5-4 with TRBJ2-7; TRBD1 agrees at 9 bases. Trimming at V came to 4 bases and at J to 6 bases, leaving 5 bases not matched to a gene. The CDR3 sequence is 13 residues long. Germline values: CDR1 SGHNT, CDR2 YYREEE (reference sequence). CDR3 DNA: TGTGCCAGCAGCACGGGACAGGGAGGCGAGCAGTACTTC. It yields the protein CASSTGQGGEQYF.

The J gene is TRBJ1-3, the V gene TRBV6-1; TRBD1 is a possible D gene (5 bases). The CDR3 contains 12 residues. The germline V and J ends were trimmed by 10 bases and 3 bases, with 10 bases remaining between them. CDR1 is MNHNS and CDR2 is SASEGT in the germline V gene. The CDR3 here is CAMRGYGNTIYF. In DNA, the CDR3 is TGTGCCATGCGGGGGTATGGAAACACCATATATTTT.

The chain combines TRBV28 with TRBJ2-7, with D possibly TRBD1 on 6 matching bases. Trimming took off 6 bases at V and 8 bases at J, with 11 bases between the two ends. The V gene's germline CDR1 is MDHEN and CDR2 SYDVKM. This CDR3 comprises 11 residues. CDR3 loop: CASSLRGKQYF. The CDR3 coding sequence is TGTGCCAGCAGCCTCAGGGGTAAGCAGTACTTC.

This clone was detected a few times. The V gene is TRBV28, the J gene TRBJ1-1, with 8 bases lining up with TRBD1. V gave up 6 bases and J gave up 4 bases; unmatched junction bases: 4. Germline V gene lookup returns CDR1 MDHEN and CDR2 SYDVKM. CDR3 length: 13 amino acids. CDR3 protein: CASRGQGPTEAFF. CDR3 DNA: TGTGCCAGCAGAGGACAGGGCCCCACTGAAGCTTTCTTT.

The chain is built from TRBV30 and TRBJ2-7; possible D gene TRBD2, 5 bases. Germline lookup yields CDR1 GTSNPN and CDR2 SVGIG (reference sequence). The V gene lost 7 bases and the J gene lost 6 bases, with 10 bases spanning the gap. The CDR3 runs 10 residues. The CDR3 DNA is TGTGCCTCAACCGGGGTCGAGCAGTACTTC. This codes for CASTGVEQYF.

The rearrangement joins TRBV5-1 to TRBJ2-7; the match to TRBD2 covers 7 bases. Trimming cost V 0 bases and J 3 bases; bases outside gene matches: 6. The germline gives CDR1 SGHRS, CDR2 YFSETQ. CDR3 size: 15 residues. The CDR3 nucleotides are TGCGCCAGCAGCTTGGAGGCGGGAGCGAGCTACGAGCAGTACTTC. Translation: CASSLEAGASYEQYF.

The chain is built from TRBV25-1 and TRBJ1-1, with unresolved D. The CDR3 contains 15 residues. The germline V gene has CDR1 MGHDK and CDR2 SYGVNS. Trimming left V 1 base short and J 4 bases short, with 13 bases between. As DNA, the CDR3 is TGTGCCAGCAGTGAATCCCCGGGGAAAGGCACTGAAGCTTTCTTT. This codes for CASSESPGKGTEAFF.

The chain uses TRBV2 and TRBJ1-2, with 10 bases lining up with TRBD1. Germline V lookup: CDR1 SNHLY, CDR2 FYNNEI. This CDR3 is built from 15 residues. The J segment lost 5 bases and the V segment lost 5 bases, leaving 8 bases of the junction unmatched. CDR3 DNA sequence: TGTGCCAGCAGTCCCCAAGGACAGGGGGTTTATGGCTACACCTTC. Translated, it gives CASSPQGQGVYGYTF.

This clone was seen only once. The V gene is TRBV5-4, the J gene TRBJ2-1, with 10 positions matching TRBD2. J was trimmed by 4 bases and V by 6 bases; bases with no gene match: 4. This CDR3 is built from 14 residues. Germline V gives CDR1 SGHNT, CDR2 YYREEE (reference sequence). In nucleotides, the CDR3 is TGTGCCAGCATACCTAGCGGGGGATACAATGAGCAGTTCTTC. It is translated as CASIPSGGYNEQFF.

This clone appeared a few times. This chain links TRBV5-4 with TRBJ2-2; 8 positions match TRBD2. The CDR3 spans 16 residues. Germline V gene lookup returns CDR1 SGHNT and CDR2 YYREEE (reference sequence). With V trimmed by 0 bases and J by 11 bases, 12 bases remained unmatched. CDR3 DNA: TGTGCCAGCAGCTTGGCCTCGGGACTAGGCGGAAGCGAGCTGTTTTTT. It specifies CASSLASGLGGSELFF.